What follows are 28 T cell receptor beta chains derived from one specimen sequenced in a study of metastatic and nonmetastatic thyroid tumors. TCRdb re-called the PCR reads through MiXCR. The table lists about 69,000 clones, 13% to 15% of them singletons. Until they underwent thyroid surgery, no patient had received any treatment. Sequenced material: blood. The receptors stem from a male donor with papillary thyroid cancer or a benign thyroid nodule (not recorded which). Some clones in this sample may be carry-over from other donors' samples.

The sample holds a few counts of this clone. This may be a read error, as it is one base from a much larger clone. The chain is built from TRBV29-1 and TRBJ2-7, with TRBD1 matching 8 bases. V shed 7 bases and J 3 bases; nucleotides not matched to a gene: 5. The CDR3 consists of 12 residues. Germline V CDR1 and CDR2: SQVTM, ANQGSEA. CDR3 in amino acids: CSGMTGVYEQYF. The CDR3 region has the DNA TGCAGCGGGATGACAGGGGTCTACGAGCAGTACTTC.

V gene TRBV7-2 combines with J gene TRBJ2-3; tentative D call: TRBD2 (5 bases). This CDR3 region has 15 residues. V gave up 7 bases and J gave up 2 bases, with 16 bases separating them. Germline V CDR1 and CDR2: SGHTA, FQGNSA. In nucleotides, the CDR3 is TGTGCCAGCATCTTCAGCGGAGGAGACACAGATACGCAGTATTTT. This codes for CASIFSGGDTDTQYF.

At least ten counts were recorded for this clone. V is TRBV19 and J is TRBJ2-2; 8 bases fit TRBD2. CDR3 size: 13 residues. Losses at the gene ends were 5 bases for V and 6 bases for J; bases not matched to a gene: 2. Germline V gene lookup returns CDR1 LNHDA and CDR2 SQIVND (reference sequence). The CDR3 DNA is TGTGCCAGTAGTTTCGGGGGGGCCGGGGAGCTGTTTTTT. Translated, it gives CASSFGGAGELFF.

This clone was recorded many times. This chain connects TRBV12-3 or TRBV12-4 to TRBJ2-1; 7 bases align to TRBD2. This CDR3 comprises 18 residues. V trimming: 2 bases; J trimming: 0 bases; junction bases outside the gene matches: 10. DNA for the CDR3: TGTGCCAGCAGTTTACTACTAGCGCCCCAGAGCTCCTACAATGAGCAGTTCTTC. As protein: CASSLLLAPQSSYNEQFF.

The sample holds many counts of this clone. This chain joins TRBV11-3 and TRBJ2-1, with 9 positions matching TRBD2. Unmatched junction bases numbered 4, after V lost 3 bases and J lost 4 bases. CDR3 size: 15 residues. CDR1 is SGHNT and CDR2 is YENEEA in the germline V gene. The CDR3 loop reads CASSFSAGGYNEQFF. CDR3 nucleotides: TGTGCCAGCAGCTTTAGCGCGGGAGGGTACAATGAGCAGTTCTTC.

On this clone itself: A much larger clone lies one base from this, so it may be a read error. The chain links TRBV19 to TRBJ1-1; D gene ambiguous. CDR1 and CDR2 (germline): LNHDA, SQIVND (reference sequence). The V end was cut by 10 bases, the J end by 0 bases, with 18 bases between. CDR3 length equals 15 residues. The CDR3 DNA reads TGTGCCACGCCTAGGAAGGTCGACATGAACACTGAAGCTTTCTTT. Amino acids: CATPRKVDMNTEAFF.

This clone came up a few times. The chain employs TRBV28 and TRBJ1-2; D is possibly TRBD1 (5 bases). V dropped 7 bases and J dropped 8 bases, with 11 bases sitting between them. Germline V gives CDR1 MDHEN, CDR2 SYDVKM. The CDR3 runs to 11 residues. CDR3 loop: CASNSGTGYTF. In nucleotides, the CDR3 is TGTGCCAGCAACTCAGGGACCGGCTACACCTTC.

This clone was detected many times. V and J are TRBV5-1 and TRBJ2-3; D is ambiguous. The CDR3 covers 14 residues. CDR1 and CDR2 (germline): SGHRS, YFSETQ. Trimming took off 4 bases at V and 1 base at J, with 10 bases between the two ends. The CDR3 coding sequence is TGCGCCAGCAGCCCCTCTACAGGCACAGATACGCAGTATTTT. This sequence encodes CASSPSTGTDTQYF.

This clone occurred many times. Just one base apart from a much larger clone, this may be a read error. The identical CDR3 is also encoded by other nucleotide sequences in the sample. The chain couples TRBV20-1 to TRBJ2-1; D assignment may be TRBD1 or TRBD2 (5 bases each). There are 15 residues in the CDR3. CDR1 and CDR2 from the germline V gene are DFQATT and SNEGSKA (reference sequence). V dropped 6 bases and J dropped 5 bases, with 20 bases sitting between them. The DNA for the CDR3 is TGCAGTGCCTCCTTCGGGGCAGGGCTGAACAATGAGCAGTTCTTC. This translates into CSASFGAGLNNEQFF.

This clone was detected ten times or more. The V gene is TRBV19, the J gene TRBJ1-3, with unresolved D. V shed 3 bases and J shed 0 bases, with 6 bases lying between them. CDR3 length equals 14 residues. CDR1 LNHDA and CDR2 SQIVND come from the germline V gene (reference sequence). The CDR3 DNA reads TGTGCCAGTAGTATGCTGAGCTCTGGAAACACCATATATTTT. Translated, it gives CASSMLSSGNTIYF.

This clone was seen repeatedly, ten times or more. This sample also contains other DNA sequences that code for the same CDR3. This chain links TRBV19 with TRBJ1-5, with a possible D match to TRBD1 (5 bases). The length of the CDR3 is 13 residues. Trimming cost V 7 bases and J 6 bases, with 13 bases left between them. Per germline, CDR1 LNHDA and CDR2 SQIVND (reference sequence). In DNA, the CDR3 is TGTGCCAGTAAGGTGGCAGGGCCTCAGCCCCAGCATTTT. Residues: CASKVAGPQPQHF.

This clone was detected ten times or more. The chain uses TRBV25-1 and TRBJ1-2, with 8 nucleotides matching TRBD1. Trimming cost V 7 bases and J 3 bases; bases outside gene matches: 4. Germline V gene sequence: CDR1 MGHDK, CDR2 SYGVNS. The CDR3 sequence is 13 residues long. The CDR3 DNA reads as TGTGCCAGCACCCCACAGGGGGACTATGGCTACACCTTC. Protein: CASTPQGDYGYTF.

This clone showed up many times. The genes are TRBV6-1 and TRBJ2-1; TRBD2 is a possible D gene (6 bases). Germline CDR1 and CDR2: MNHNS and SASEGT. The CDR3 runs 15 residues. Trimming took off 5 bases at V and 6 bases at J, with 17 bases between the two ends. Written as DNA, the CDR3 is TGTGCCAGCAGTTCCTTTGGAGGGGCGATCAATGAGCAGTTCTTC. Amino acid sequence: CASSSFGGAINEQFF.

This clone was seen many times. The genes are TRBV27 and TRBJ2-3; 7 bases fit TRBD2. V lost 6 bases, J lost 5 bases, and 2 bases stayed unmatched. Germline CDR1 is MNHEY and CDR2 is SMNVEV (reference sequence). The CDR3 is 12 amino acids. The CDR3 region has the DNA TGTGCCAGCAGATCGGGGGGAGATACGCAGTATTTT. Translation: CASRSGGDTQYF.

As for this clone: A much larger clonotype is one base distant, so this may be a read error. The CDR3 region is CSSSLAPGLAGEADTQYF. Here the CDR3 DNA reads TGCTCCAGCAGCTTGGCCCCGGGACTAGCGGGAGAGGCAGATACGCAGTATTTT. The chain links TRBV5-1 to TRBJ2-3; 14 nucleotides agree with TRBD2. Germline loops: CDR1 SGHRS, CDR2 YFSETQ. The CDR3 loop spans 18 amino acids.

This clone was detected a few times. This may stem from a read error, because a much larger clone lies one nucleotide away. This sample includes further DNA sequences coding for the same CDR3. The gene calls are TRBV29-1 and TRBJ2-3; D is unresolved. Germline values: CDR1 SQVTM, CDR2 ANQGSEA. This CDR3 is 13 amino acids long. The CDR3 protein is CSVEDSQADTQYF. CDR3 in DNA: TGCAGCGTTGAAGATAGTCAAGCAGATACTCAGTATTTT.

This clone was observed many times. The CDR3 nucleotides read TGTGCCAGCAGTCTGACACGGGGGGCAGATACGCAGTATTTT. This encodes CASSLTRGADTQYF. The J gene is TRBJ2-3, the V gene TRBV6-1; 7 bases agree with TRBD2. CDR3 length: 14 residues. Germline CDR1 is MNHNS and CDR2 is SASEGT. V dropped 5 bases and J dropped 4; count of bases not matched to a gene: 6.

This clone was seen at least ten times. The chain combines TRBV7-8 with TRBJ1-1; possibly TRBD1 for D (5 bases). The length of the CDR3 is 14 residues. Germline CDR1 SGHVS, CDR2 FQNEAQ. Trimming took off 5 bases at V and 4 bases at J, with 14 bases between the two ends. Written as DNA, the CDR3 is TGTGCCAGCAGCCCCCTAAGGGGAGGCACTGAAGCTTTCTTT. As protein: CASSPLRGGTEAFF.

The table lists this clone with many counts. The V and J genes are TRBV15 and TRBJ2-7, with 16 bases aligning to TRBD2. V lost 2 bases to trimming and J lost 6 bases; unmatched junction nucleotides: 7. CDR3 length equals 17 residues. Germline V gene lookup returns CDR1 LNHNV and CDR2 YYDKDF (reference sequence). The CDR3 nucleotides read TGTGCCACCAGCAGAACCCCGGGACTAGCGGGAGGGGGCGAGCAGTACGTC. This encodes CATSRTPGLAGGGEQYV.

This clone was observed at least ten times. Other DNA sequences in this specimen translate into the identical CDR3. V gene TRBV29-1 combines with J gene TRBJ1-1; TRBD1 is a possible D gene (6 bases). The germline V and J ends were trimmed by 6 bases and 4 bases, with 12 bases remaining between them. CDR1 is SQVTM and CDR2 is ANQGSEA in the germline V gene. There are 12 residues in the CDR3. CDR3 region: CSVTGSGTEAFF. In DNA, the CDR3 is TGCAGCGTCACAGGGTCGGGCACTGAAGCTTTCTTT.

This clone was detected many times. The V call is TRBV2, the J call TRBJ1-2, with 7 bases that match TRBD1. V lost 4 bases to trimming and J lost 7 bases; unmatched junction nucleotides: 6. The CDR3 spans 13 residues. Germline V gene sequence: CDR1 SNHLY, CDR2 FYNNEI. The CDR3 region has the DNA TGTGCCAGCAGTGGCCACCGACAGGGTGGCTACACCTTC. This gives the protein CASSGHRQGGYTF.

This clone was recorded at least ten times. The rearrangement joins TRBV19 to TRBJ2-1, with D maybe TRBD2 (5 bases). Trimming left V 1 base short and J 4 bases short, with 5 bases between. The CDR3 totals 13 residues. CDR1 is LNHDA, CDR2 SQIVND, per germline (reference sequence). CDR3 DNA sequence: TGTGCCAGTAGTATAGGAGGGTACAATGAGCAGTTCTTC. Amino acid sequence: CASSIGGYNEQFF.

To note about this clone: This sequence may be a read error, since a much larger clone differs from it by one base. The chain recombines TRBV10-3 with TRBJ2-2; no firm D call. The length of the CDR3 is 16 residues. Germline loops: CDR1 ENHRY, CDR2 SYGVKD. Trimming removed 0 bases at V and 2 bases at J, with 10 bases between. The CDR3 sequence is CAISESLLLNTGELFF. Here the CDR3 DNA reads TGTGCCATCAGTGAGTCGCTTCTGCTTAACACCGGGGAGCTGTTTTTT.

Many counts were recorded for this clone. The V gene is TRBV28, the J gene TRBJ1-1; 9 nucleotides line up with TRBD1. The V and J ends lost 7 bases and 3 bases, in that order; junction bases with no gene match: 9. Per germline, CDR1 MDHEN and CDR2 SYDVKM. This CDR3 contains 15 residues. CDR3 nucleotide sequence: TGTGCCAGCACCCTACGACAGGGGGGGGACACTGAAGCTTTCTTT. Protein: CASTLRQGGDTEAFF.

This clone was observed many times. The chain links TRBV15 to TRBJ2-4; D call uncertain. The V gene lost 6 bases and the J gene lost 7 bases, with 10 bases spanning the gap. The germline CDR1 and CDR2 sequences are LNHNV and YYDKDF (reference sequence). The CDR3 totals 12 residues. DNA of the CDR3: TGTGCCACCAGTAGGTCAGATAACATTCAGTACTTC. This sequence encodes CATSRSDNIQYF.

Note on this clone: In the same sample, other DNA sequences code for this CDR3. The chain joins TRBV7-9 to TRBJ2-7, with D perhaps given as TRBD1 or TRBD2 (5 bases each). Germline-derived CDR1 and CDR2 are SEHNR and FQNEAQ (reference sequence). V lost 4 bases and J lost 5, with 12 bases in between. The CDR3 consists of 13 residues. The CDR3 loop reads CASSSGTSNEQYF. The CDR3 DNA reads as TGTGCCAGCAGCTCAGGGACGTCGAACGAGCAGTACTTC.

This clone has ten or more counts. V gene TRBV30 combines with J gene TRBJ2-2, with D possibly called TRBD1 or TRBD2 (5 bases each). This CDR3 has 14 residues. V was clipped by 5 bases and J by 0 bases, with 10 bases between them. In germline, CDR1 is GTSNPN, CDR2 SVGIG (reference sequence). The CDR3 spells CAWWDPANTGELFF. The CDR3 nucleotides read TGTGCCTGGTGGGACCCCGCGAACACCGGGGAGCTGTTTTTT.

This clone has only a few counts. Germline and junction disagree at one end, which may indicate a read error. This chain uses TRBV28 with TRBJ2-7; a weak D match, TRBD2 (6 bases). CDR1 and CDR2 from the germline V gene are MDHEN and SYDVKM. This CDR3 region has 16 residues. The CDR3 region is CASLGAVLAEGYEHYF. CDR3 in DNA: TGTGCCAGCCTCGGAGCGGTTTTAGCGGAGGGGTACGAGCACTACTTC.